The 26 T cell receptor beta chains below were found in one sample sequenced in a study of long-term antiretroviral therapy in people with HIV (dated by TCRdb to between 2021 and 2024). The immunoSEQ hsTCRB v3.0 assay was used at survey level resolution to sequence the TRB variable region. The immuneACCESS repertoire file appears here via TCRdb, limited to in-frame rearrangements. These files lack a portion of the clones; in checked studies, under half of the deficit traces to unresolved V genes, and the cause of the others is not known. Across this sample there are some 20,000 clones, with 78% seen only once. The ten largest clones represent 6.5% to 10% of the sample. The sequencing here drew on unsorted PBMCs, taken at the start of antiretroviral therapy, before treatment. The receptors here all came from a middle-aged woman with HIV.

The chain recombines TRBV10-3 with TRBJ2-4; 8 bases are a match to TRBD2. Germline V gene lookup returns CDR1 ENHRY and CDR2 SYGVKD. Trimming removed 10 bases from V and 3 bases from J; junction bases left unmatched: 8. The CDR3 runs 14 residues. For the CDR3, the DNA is TGTGCCACCCACGGGGGGGAGGACAAAAACATTCAGTACTTC. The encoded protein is CATHGGEDKNIQYF.

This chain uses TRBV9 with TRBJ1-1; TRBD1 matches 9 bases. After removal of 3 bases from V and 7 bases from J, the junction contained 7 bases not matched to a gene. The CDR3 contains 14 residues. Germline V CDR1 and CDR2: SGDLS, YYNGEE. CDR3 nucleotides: TGTGCCAGCAGCGAGATACAGGGGGCGGGTGAAGCTTTCTTT. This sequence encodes CASSEIQGAGEAFF.

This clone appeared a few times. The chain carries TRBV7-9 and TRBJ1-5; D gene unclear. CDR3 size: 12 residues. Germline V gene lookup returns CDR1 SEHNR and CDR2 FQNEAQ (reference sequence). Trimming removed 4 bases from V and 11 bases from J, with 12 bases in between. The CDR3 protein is CASSSGPLAQHF. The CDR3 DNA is TGTGCCAGCAGCTCCGGCCCCTTGGCCCAGCATTTT.

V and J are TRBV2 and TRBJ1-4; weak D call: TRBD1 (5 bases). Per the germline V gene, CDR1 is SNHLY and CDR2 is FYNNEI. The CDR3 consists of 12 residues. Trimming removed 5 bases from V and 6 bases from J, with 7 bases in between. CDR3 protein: CASSIRDEKLFF. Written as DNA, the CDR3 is TGTGCCAGCAGTATCAGGGATGAAAAACTGTTTTTT.

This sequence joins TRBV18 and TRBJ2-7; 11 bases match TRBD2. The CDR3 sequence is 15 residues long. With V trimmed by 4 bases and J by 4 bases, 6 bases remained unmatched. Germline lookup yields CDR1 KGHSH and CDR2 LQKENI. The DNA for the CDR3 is TGTGCCAGCTCACTATCGACTAGCGGGGATTACGAGCAGTACTTC. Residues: CASSLSTSGDYEQYF.

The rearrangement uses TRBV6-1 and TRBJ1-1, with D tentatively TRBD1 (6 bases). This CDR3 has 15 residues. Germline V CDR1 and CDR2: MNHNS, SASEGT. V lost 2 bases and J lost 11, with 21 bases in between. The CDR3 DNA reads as TGTGCCAGCAGTGAATCTCTTACTACAGGGCCATACGCTTTCTTT. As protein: CASSESLTTGPYAFF.

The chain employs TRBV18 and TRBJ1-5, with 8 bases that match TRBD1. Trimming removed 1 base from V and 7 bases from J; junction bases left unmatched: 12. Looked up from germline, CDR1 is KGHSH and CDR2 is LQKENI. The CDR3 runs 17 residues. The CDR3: CASSPRFGQGAGQPQHF. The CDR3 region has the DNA TGTGCCAGCTCACCACGGTTCGGGCAGGGGGCCGGGCAGCCCCAGCATTTT.

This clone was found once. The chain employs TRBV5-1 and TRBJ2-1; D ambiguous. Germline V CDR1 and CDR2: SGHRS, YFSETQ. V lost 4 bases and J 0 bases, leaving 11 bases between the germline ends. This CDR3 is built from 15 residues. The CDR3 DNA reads TGCGCCAGCAGCCAGCAACCTACCTCCTACAATGAGCAGTTCTTC. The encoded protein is CASSQQPTSYNEQFF. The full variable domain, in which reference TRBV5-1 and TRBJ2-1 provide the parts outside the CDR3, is KAGVTQTPRYLIKTRGQQVTLSCSPISGHRSVSWYQQTPGQGLQFLFEYFSETQRNKGNFPGRFSGRQFSNSRSEMNVSTLELGDSALYLCASSQQPTSYNEQFFGPGTRLTVL.

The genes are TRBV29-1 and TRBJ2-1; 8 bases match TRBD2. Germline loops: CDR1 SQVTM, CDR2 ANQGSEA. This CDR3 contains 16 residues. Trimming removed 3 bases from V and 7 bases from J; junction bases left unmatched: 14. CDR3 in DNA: TGCAGCGTTGACCAAAACCGCGGGGGGCTGGGGAATGAGCAGTTCTTC. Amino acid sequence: CSVDQNRGGLGNEQFF.

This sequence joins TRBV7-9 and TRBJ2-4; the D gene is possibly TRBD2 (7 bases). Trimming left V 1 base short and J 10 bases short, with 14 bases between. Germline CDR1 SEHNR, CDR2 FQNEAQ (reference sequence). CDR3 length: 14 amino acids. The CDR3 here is CASSLVRGPGIQYF. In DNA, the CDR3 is TGTGCCAGCAGCTTAGTGCGGGGGCCGGGGATTCAGTACTTC.

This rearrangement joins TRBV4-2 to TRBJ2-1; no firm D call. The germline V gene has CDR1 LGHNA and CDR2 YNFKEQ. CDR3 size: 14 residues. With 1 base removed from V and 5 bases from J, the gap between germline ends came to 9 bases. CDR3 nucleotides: TGTGCCAGCAGCCAAGCTGGCCACAACAATGAGCAGTTCTTC. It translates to CASSQAGHNNEQFF.

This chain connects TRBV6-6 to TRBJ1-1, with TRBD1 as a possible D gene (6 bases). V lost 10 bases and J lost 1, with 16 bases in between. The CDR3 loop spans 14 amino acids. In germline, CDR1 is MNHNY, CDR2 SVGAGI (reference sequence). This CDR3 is CATTTGNPNTEAFF. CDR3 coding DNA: TGTGCCACCACTACAGGGAACCCGAACACTGAAGCTTTCTTT.

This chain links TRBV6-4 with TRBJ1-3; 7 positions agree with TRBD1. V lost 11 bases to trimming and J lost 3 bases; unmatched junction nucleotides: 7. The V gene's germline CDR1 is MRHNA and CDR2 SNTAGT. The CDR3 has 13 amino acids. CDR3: CAHRGTDGNTIYF. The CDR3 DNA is TGTGCCCATAGAGGGACAGATGGAAACACCATATATTTT.

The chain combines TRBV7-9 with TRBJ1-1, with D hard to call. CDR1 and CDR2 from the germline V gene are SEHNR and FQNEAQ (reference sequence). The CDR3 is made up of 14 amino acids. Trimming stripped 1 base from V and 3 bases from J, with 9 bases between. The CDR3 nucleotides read TGTGCCAGCAGCTTAGGGATTATGGACACTGAAGCTTTCTTT. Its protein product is CASSLGIMDTEAFF.

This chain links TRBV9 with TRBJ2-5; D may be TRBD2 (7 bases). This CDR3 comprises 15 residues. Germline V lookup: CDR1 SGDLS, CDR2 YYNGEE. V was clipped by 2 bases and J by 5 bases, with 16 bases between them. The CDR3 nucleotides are TGTGCCAGCAGCGTGAATACGGGGGGCCGGGAGACCCAGTACTTC. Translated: CASSVNTGGRETQYF.

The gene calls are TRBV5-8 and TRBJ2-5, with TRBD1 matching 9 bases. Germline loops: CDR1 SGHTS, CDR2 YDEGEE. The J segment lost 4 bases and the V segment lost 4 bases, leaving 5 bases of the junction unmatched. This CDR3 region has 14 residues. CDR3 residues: CASSLGTGRETQYF. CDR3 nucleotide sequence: TGTGCCAGCAGCCTTGGGACAGGGCGAGAGACCCAGTACTTC.

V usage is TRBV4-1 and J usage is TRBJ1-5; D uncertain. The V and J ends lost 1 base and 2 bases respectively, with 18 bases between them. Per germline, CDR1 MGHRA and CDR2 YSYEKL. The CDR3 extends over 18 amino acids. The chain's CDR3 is CASSQVQVIWGGNQPQHF. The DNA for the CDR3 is TGCGCCAGCAGCCAAGTGCAGGTGATCTGGGGAGGCAATCAGCCCCAGCATTTT.

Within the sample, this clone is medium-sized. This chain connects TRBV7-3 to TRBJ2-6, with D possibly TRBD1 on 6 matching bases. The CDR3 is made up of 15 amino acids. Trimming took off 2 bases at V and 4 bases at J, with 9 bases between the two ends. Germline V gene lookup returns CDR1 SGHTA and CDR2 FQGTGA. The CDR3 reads CASSLPGAGANVLTF. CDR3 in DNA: TGTGCCAGCAGCTTACCAGGGGCCGGGGCCAACGTCCTGACTTTC.

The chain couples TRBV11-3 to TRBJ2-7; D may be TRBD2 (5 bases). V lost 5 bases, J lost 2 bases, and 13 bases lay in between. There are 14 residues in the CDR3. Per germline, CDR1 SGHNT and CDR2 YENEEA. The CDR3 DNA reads TGTGCCAGCAGCCCCGGCGGGCGTCCCTACGAGCAGTACTTC. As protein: CASSPGGRPYEQYF. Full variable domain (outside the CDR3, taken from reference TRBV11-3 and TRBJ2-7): EAGVVQSPRYKIIEKKQPVAFWCNPISGHNTLYWYLQNLGQGPELLIRYENEEAVDDSQLPKDRFSAERLKGVDSTLKIQPAELGDSAVYLCASSPGGRPYEQYFGPGTRLTVT.

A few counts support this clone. CDR3 sequence: CASTGLAGHYEQYF. In DNA, the CDR3 is TGTGCCAGCACCGGACTAGCGGGCCACTACGAGCAGTACTTC. The chain links TRBV6-6 to TRBJ2-7; 11 bases fit TRBD2. The CDR3 is made up of 14 amino acids. From germline, CDR1 is MNHNY and CDR2 SVGAGI (reference sequence). With 7 bases clipped from V and 3 bases from J, the junction kept 5 bases outside the gene matches.

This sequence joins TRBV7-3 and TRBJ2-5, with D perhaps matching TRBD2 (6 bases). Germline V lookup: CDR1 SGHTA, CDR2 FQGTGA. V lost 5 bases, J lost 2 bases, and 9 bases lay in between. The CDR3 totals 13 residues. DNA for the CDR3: TGTGCCAGCAGCCGGGGGTTGCAAGAGACCCAGTACTTC. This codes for CASSRGLQETQYF. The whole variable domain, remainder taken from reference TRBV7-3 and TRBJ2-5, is GAGVSQTPSNKVTEKGKYVELRCDPISGHTALYWYRQSLGQGPEFLIYFQGTGAADDSGLPNDRFFAVRPEGSVSTLKIQRTERGDSAVYLCASSRGLQETQYFGPGTRLLVL.

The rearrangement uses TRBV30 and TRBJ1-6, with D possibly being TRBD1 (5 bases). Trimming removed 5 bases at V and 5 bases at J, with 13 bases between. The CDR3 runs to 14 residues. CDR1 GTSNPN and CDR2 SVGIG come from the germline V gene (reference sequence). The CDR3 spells CAWGGLQNNSPLHF. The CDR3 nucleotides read TGTGCCTGGGGGGGTTTACAAAATAATTCACCCCTCCACTTT. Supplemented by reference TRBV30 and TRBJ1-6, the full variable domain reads SQTIHQWPATLVQPVGSPLSLECTVEGTSNPNLYWYRQAAGRGLQLLFYSVGIGQISSEVPQNLSASRPQDRQFILSSKKLLLSDSGFYLCAWGGLQNNSPLHFGNGTRLTVT.

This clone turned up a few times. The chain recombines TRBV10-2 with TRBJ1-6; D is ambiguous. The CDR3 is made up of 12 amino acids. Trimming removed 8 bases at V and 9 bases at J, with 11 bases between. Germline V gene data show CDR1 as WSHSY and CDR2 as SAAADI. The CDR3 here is CASCLEGSPLHF. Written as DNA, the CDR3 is TGCGCCAGCTGCTTAGAGGGTTCACCCCTCCACTTT.

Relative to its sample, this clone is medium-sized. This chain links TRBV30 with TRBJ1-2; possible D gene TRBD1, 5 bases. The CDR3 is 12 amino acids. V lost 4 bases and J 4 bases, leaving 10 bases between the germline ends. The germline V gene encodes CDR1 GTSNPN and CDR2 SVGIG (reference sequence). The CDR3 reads CAWTGRSYGYTF. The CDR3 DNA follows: TGTGCCTGGACGGGACGTAGCTATGGCTACACCTTC.

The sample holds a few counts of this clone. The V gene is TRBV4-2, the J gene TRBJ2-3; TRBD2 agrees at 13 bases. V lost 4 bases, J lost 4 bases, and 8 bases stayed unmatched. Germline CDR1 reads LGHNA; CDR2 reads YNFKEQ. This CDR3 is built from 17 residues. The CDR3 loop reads CASSPRTSGGGADTQYF. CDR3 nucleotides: TGTGCCAGCAGCCCTCGGACTAGCGGGGGTGGGGCAGATACGCAGTATTTT.

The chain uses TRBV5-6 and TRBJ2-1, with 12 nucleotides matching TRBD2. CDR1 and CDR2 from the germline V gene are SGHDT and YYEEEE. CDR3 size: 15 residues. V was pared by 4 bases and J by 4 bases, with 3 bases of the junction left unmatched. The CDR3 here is CASSPTSGGYNEQFF. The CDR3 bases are TGTGCCAGCAGCCCTACTAGCGGGGGGTACAATGAGCAGTTCTTC.